The 7 T cell receptor beta chains below were found in one sample sequenced in a study of neurological immune-mediated disorders. Time point noted: longitudinal time-point 1 (baseline). TCRdb ran MiXCR on the 5' RACE reads and lists one entry per CDR3 protein. Of around 71,000 distinct CDR3 sequences in the sample, about 13% were seen once. The material sequenced was PBMCs. The receptors originated from a female donor with HTLV-1-associated myelopathy (HAM/TSP).

The chain combines TRBV28 with TRBJ1-2; D not resolved. Trimming cost V 8 bases and J 4 bases, with 17 bases left between them. CDR1 and CDR2 (germline): MDHEN, SYDVKM. The CDR3 has 14 amino acids. The CDR3 spells CASERSAEPYGYTF. CDR3 coding DNA: TGTGCCAGCGAGCGGAGCGCTGAGCCCTATGGCTACACCTTC.

This clonotype was observed many times. The gene calls are TRBV12-3 or TRBV12-4 and TRBJ2-3; TRBD2 agrees at 10 bases. Unmatched junction bases numbered 8, after V lost 6 bases and J lost 5 bases. The CDR3 has 15 residues. Written as DNA, the CDR3 is TGTGCCAGCAGCCTAGCGGGGGCCTCGGGAGATACGCAGTATTTT. This gives the protein CASSLAGASGDTQYF.

This clonotype is labeled medium-sized. In DNA, the CDR3 is TGCGCCAGCAGCCTTGAGGCCCACGAGCAGTACTTC. Residues: CASSLEAHEQYF. The V call is TRBV4-1, the J call TRBJ2-7; D gene unclear. Germline CDR1 is MGHRA and CDR2 is YSYEKL. V dropped 4 bases and J dropped 5 bases, with 9 bases sitting between them. The CDR3 is made up of 12 amino acids.

This clonotype has at least ten counts. The chain is built from TRBV28 and TRBJ2-6, with D possibly TRBD1 on 5 matching bases. CDR3 size: 15 residues. V dropped 5 bases and J dropped 0 bases, with 8 bases sitting between them. CDR1 is MDHEN, CDR2 SYDVKM, per germline. DNA for the CDR3: TGTGCCAGCAGTGCAGGGTTCTCTGGGGCCAACGTCCTGACTTTC. Amino acids: CASSAGFSGANVLTF.

This clonotype turned up a few times. The chain recombines TRBV7-2 with TRBJ2-2; 8 nucleotides match TRBD1. The CDR3 has 16 amino acids. With V trimmed by 5 bases and J by 4 bases, 9 bases remained unmatched. CDR1 is SGHTA, CDR2 FQGNSA, per germline. CDR3 amino acids: CASSRKTGALTGELFF. The CDR3 coding sequence is TGTGCCAGCAGCCGGAAGACAGGGGCCCTCACCGGGGAGCTGTTTTTT.

The chain is built from TRBV20-1 and TRBJ1-1; the D gene is possibly TRBD1 (5 bases). This CDR3 spans 13 amino acids. Germline CDR1 reads DFQATT; CDR2 reads SNEGSKA (reference sequence). Trimming took 4 bases from V and 6 from J, leaving 15 bases between them. CDR3 in DNA: TGCAGTGCTACCCGGGACCGAAGGGCTGAAGCTTTCTTT. It codes for CSATRDRRAEAFF.

This clonotype was observed many times. V is TRBV2 and J is TRBJ2-5; D is possibly TRBD1 (6 bases). The CDR3 length is 14 residues. Trimming took 5 bases from V and 4 from J, leaving 14 bases between them. Germline CDR1 reads SNHLY; CDR2 reads FYNNEI. CDR3 nucleotides: TGTGCCAGCAGTCACAGGGCTACCCTAGAGACCCAGTACTTC. Residues: CASSHRATLETQYF.